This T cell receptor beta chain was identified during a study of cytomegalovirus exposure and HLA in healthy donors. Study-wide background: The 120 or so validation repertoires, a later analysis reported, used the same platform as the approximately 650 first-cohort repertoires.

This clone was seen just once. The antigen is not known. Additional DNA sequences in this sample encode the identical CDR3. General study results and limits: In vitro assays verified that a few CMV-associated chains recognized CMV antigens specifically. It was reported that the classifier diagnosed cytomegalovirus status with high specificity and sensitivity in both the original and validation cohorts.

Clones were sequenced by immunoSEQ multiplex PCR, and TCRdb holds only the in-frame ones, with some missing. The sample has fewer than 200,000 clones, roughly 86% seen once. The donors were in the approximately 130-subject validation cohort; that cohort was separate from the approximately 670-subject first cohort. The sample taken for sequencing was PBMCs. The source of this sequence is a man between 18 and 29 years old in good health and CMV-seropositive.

The CDR3 DNA reads TGTGCCAGCTCACCACGGACAGTCTACGAGCAGTACTTC. Amino acids: CASSPRTVYEQYF. The V and J genes are TRBV18 and TRBJ2-7; TRBD1 might be the D (6 bases). Trimming took 1 base from V and 3 from J, leaving 7 bases between them. There are 13 residues in the CDR3. Germline loops: CDR1 KGHSH, CDR2 LQKENI.